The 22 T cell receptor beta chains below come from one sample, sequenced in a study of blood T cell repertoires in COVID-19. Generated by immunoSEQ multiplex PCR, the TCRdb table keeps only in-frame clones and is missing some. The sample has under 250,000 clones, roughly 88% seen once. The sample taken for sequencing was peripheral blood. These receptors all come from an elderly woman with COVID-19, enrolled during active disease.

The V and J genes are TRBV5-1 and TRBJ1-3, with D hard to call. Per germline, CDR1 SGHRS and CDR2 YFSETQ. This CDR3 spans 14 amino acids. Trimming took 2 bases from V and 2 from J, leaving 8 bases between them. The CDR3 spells CASSLSGTGNTIYF. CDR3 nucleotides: TGCGCCAGCAGCTTAAGCGGTACTGGAAACACCATATATTTT.

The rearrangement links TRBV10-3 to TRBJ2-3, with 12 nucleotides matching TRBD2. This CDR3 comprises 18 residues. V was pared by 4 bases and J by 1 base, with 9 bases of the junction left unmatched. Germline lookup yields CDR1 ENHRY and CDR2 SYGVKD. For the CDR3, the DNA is TGTGCCATCAGTGGGACTAGCGGGGTCCCTACGGGCACAGATACGCAGTATTTT. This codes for CAISGTSGVPTGTDTQYF.

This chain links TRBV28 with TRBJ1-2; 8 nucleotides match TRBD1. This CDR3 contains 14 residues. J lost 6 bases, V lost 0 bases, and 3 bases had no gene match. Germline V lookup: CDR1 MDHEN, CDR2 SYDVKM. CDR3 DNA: TGTGCCAGCAGTTTATGGACAGGGGAGAATGGCTACACCTTC. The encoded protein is CASSLWTGENGYTF.

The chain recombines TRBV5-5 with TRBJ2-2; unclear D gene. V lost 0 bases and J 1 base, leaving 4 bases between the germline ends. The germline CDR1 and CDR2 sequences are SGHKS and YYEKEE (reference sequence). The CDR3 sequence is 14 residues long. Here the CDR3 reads CASSLGQNTGELFF. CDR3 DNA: TGTGCCAGCAGCTTGGGGCAGAACACCGGGGAGCTGTTTTTT. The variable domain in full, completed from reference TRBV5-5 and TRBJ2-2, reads DAGVTQSPTHLIKTRGQQVTLRCSPISGHKSVSWYQQVLGQGPQFIFQYYEKEERGRGNFPDRFSARQFPNYSSELNVNALLLGDSALYLCASSLGQNTGELFFGEGSRLTVL.

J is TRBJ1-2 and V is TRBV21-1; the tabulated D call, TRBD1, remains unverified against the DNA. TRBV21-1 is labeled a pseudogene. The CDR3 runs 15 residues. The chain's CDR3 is CASTYDRGDNYGYTF. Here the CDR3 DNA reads TGTGCCAGCACCTACGACAGGGGGGATAACTATGGCTACACCTTC.

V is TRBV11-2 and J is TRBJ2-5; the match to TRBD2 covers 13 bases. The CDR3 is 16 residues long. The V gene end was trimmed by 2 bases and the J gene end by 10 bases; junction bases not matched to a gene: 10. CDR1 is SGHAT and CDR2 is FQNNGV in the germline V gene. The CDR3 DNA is TGTGCCAGCAGCTTATCCATGACTAGCGGGGGGAGGATCCAGTACTTC. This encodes CASSLSMTSGGRIQYF.

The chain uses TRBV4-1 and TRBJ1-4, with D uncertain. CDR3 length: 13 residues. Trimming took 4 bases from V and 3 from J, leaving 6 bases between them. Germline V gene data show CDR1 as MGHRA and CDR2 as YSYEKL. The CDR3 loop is CASSLGPNEKLFF. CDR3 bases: TGCGCCAGCAGCCTCGGTCCTAATGAAAAACTGTTTTTT.

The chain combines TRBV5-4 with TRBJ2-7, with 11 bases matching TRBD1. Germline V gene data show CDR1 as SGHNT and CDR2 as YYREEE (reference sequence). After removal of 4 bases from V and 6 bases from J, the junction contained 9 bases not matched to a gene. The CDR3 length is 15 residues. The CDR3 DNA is TGTGCCAGCAGCGCACCGGGACAGGGGGTCCGCGAGCAGTACTTC. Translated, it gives CASSAPGQGVREQYF.

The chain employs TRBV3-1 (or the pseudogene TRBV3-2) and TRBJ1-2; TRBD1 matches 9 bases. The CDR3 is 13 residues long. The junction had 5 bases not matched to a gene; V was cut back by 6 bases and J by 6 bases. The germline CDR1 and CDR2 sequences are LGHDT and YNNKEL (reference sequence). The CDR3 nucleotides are TGTGCCAGCAGTCTACAGGGGGCGCATGGCTACACCTTC. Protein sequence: CASSLQGAHGYTF.

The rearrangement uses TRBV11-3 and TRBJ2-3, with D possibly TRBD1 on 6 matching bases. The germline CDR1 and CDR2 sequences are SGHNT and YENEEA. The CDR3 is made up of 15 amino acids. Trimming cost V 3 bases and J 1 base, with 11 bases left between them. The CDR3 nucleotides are TGTGCCAGCAGCTTTCGACAGGAACGCACAGATACGCAGTATTTT. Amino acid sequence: CASSFRQERTDTQYF.

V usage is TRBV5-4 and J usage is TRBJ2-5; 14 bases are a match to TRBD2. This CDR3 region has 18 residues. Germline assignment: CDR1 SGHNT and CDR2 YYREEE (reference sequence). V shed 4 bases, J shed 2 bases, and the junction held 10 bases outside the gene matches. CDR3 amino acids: CASSPGLAGAYLQETQYF. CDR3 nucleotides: TGTGCCAGCAGCCCGGGACTAGCGGGGGCCTACCTTCAAGAGACCCAGTACTTC.

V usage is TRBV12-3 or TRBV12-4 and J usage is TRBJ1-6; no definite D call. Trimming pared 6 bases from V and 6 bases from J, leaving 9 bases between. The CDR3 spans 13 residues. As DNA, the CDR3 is TGTGCCAGCAGCCCCTTACTTAATTCACCCCTCCACTTT. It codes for CASSPLLNSPLHF.

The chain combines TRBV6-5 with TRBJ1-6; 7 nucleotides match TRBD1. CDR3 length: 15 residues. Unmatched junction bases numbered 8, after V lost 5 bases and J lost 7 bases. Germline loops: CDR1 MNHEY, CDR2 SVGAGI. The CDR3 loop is CASSTGQVINSPLHF. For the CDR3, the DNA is TGTGCCAGCAGTACCGGACAGGTGATAAATTCACCCCTCCACTTT.

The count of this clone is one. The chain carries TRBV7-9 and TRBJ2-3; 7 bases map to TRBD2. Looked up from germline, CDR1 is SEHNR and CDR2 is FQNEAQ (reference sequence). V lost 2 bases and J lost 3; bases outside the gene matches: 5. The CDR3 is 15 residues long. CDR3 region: CASSLRGVGTDTQYF. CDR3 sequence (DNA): TGTGCCAGCAGCTTACGGGGGGTCGGAACAGATACGCAGTATTTT. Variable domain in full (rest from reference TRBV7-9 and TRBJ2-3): DTGVSQNPRHKITKRGQNVTFRCDPISEHNRLYWYRQTLGQGPEFLTYFQNEAQLEKSRLLSDRFSAERPKGSFSTLEIQRTEQGDSAMYLCASSLRGVGTDTQYFGPGTRLTVL.

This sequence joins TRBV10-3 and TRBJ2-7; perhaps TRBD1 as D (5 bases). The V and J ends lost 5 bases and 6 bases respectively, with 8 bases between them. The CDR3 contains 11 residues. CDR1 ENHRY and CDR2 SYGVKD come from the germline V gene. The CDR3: CAISLRGEQYF. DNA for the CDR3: TGTGCCATCAGTCTAAGGGGCGAGCAGTACTTC.

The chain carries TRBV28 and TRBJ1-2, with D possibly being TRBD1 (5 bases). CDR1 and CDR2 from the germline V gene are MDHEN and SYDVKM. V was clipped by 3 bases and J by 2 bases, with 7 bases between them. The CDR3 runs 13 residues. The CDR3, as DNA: TGTGCCAGCAGTTTCGGGGGGAACTATGGCTACACCTTC. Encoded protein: CASSFGGNYGYTF.

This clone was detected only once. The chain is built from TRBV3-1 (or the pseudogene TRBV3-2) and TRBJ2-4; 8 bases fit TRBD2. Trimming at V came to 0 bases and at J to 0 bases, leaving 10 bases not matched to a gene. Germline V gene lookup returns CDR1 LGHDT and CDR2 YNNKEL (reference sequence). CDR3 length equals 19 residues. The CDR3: CASSQDYDRGGAAKNIQYF. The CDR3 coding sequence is TGTGCCAGCAGCCAAGATTACGACCGGGGGGGTGCAGCCAAAAACATTCAGTACTTC.

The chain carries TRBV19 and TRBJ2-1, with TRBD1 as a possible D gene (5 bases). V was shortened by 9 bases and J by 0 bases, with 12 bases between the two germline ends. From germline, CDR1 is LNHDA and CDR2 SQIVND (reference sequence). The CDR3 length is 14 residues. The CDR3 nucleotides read TGTGCCAGCAGGGTAAAGAGCTCCTACAATGAGCAGTTCTTC. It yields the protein CASRVKSSYNEQFF.

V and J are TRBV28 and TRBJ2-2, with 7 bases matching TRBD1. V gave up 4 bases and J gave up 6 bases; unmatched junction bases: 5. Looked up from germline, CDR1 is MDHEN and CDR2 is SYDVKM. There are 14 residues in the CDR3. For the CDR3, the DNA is TGTGCCAGCAGTTCGTATCAGGGGGCCGGGGAGCTGTTTTTT. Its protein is CASSSYQGAGELFF.

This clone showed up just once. CDR3 nucleotide sequence: TGTGCCAGCAGCGCCTATGGCGGGGAGGTCACAGATACGCAGTATTTT. Its translation: CASSAYGGEVTDTQYF. The chain uses TRBV9 and TRBJ2-3, with D possibly being TRBD2 (6 bases). The ends were cut back, 3 bases at V and 2 bases at J, with 16 bases in the middle. The CDR3 has 16 amino acids. From germline, CDR1 is SGDLS and CDR2 YYNGEE.

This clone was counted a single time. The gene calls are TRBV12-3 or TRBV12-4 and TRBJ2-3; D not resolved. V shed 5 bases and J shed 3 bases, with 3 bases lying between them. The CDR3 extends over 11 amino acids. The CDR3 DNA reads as TGTGCCAGCAGTCGGACAGATACGCAGTATTTT. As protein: CASSRTDTQYF.

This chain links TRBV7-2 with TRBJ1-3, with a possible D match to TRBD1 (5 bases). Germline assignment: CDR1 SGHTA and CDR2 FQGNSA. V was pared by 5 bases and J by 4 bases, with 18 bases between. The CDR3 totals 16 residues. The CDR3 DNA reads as TGTGCCAGCAGCCCCCGAGTGGGGAGGACAGGAAACACCATATATTTT. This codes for CASSPRVGRTGNTIYF. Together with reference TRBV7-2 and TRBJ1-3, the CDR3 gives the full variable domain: GAGVSQSPSNKVTEKGKDVELRCDPISGHTALYWYRQSLGQGLEFLIYFQGNSAPDKSGLPSDRFSAERTGGSVSTLTIQRTQQEDSAVYLCASSPRVGRTGNTIYFGEGSWLTVV.